Presented here are 32 T cell receptor beta chains from one specimen sequenced in a study of blood T cell repertoires in COVID-19. Clones were sequenced by immunoSEQ multiplex PCR, and TCRdb holds only the in-frame ones, with some missing. This table holds around 300,000 clones, 90% found once. The sequenced sample consisted of peripheral blood. The receptors come from a woman aged 25 to 39 with COVID-19, enrolled during active disease.

This clone was seen a handful of times. This sequence joins TRBV4-1 and TRBJ2-1, with 9 positions matching TRBD1. This CDR3 contains 15 residues. Germline V gene data show CDR1 as MGHRA and CDR2 as YSYEKL. V gave up 4 bases and J gave up 7 bases; unmatched junction bases: 8. The CDR3: CASSPRDRAGNEQFF. CDR3 DNA: TGCGCCAGCAGCCCCCGGGACAGGGCGGGGAATGAGCAGTTCTTC.

This clone was recorded a few times. The chain recombines TRBV3-1 (or the pseudogene TRBV3-2) with TRBJ1-3, with D perhaps TRBD1 (5 bases). The CDR3 runs to 19 residues. V was shortened by 2 bases and J by 0 bases, with 20 bases between the two germline ends. Germline values: CDR1 LGHDT, CDR2 YNNKEL (reference sequence). CDR3 DNA sequence: TGTGCCAGCAGCCAAAAGGGACTCAGAGGCACCAGCTCTGGAAACACCATATATTTT. Residues: CASSQKGLRGTSSGNTIYF.

The chain recombines TRBV29-1 with TRBJ2-7, with 7 bases matching TRBD1. There are 13 residues in the CDR3. The germline V gene encodes CDR1 SQVTM and CDR2 ANQGSEA. Trimming at V came to 4 bases and at J to 8 bases, leaving 11 bases not matched to a gene. This chain's CDR3 is CSVGQGWRQKQYF. In nucleotides, the CDR3 is TGCAGCGTTGGACAGGGTTGGAGGCAAAAGCAGTACTTC.

V gene TRBV11-2 combines with J gene TRBJ2-7; TRBD1 matches at 7 bases. With 0 bases clipped from V and 3 bases from J, the junction kept 5 bases outside the gene matches. Germline lookup yields CDR1 SGHAT and CDR2 FQNNGV. The length of the CDR3 is 15 residues. DNA of the CDR3: TGTGCCAGCAGCTTAGATCCGGGACAGAGCTACGAGCAGTACTTC. It codes for CASSLDPGQSYEQYF.

Only one count was recorded for this clone. V usage is TRBV30 and J usage is TRBJ1-5; D is perhaps TRBD1 (5 bases). The V and J ends lost 1 base and 9 bases respectively, with 16 bases between them. This CDR3 region has 14 residues. Germline V CDR1 and CDR2: GTSNPN, SVGIG (reference sequence). CDR3 sequence reads: CAWSAGLSSGPQHF. The CDR3 nucleotides are TGTGCCTGGAGTGCGGGACTTTCGTCTGGGCCCCAGCATTTT.

V gene TRBV9 combines with J gene TRBJ2-2, with D unresolved. Looked up from germline, CDR1 is SGDLS and CDR2 is YYNGEE. V lost 0 bases and J lost 6, with 6 bases in between. This CDR3 is 13 amino acids long. CDR3 DNA: TGTGCCAGCAGCGTAGCTACAGCCGGGGAGCTGTTTTTT. Protein product: CASSVATAGELFF.

This chain uses TRBV11-2 with TRBJ2-7, with a tentative D call TRBD1 (5 bases). V was pared by 4 bases and J by 5 bases, with 18 bases between. The CDR3 is 15 amino acids. Germline lookup yields CDR1 SGHAT and CDR2 FQNNGV. This chain's CDR3 is CASSSLGRQGNEQYF. The CDR3 DNA reads TGTGCCAGCAGCTCTCTGGGTCGTCAGGGAAACGAGCAGTACTTC.

This sequence joins TRBV6-2 or TRBV6-3 and TRBJ2-7, with D tentatively TRBD1 (6 bases). The CDR3 is 15 residues long. CDR1 and CDR2 from the germline V gene are MNHEY and SVGEGT. With 6 bases removed from V and 0 bases from J, the gap between germline ends came to 15 bases. CDR3 nucleotides: TGTGCCAGCAGCGGACAGCTCCAGGTCTCCTACGAGCAGTACTTC. As protein: CASSGQLQVSYEQYF.

CDR3 sequence reads: CSVSEGAVRETQYF. In DNA form, the CDR3 reads TGCAGCGTTTCGGAGGGGGCCGTTAGGGAGACCCAGTACTTC. The rearrangement uses TRBV29-1 and TRBJ2-5, with a tentative D call TRBD1 (7 bases). V lost 5 bases and J lost 5, with 18 bases in between. The CDR3 loop spans 14 amino acids. CDR1 and CDR2 (germline): SQVTM, ANQGSEA.

The chain recombines TRBV30 with TRBJ2-7, with 7 nucleotides matching TRBD1. Germline V CDR1 and CDR2: GTSNPN, SVGIG (reference sequence). This CDR3 is built from 13 residues. V dropped 6 bases and J dropped 0; count of bases not matched to a gene: 5. The DNA of the CDR3 is TGTGCCTGTCAGACAGGGCTCTCCTACGAGCAGTACTTC. Amino acids: CACQTGLSYEQYF.

The chain couples TRBV10-2 to TRBJ2-7; perhaps TRBD1 as D (5 bases). Germline CDR1 and CDR2: WSHSY and SAAADI. The CDR3 has 16 amino acids. V shed 0 bases and J shed 3 bases, with 15 bases lying between them. The CDR3 coding sequence is TGCGCCAGCAGTGAGTCGACCGGGCCAGGGATCTACGAGCAGTACTTC. It codes for CASSESTGPGIYEQYF.

The CDR3 DNA follows: TGTGCCAGCAGCTTGGAGGGCAGGGACACCATATATTTT. This codes for CASSLEGRDTIYF. J is TRBJ1-3 and V is TRBV7-9, with D perhaps TRBD1 (5 bases). Trimming took off 3 bases at V and 8 bases at J, with 11 bases between the two ends. The CDR3 length is 13 residues. Germline V gives CDR1 SEHNR, CDR2 FQNEAQ (reference sequence). The variable domain in full, completed from reference TRBV7-9 and TRBJ1-3, reads DTGVSQNPRHKITKRGQNVTFRCDPISEHNRLYWYRQTLGQGPEFLTYFQNEAQLEKSRLLSDRFSAERPKGSFSTLEIQRTEQGDSAMYLCASSLEGRDTIYFGEGSWLTVV.

The genes are TRBV7-2 and TRBJ2-2, with TRBD1 as a possible D gene (5 bases). Germline loops: CDR1 SGHTA, CDR2 FQGNSA. The CDR3 length is 15 residues. Trimming shortened V by 3 bases and J by 5 bases, and 13 bases separated the two germline ends. CDR3 in DNA: TGTGCCAGCAGCTTGTCCCAGGGTATGACCGGGGAGCTGTTTTTT. Translation gives CASSLSQGMTGELFF.

V and J are TRBV7-3 and TRBJ2-1; TRBD2 is a possible D gene (5 bases). V lost 5 bases and J 4 bases, leaving 15 bases between the germline ends. Per germline, CDR1 SGHTA and CDR2 FQGTGA. CDR3 size: 15 residues. CDR3 DNA sequence: TGTGCCAGCAGCCTATGGGAGCGGTATTACAATGAGCAGTTCTTC. It translates to CASSLWERYYNEQFF.

The CDR3 region is CATSRAPGHMNTEAFF. The CDR3 DNA reads TGTGCCACCAGCCGGGCACCAGGGCACATGAACACTGAAGCTTTCTTT. The chain recombines TRBV15 with TRBJ1-1, with D perhaps TRBD1 (5 bases). V lost 5 bases, J lost 0 bases, and 16 bases lay in between. This CDR3 has 16 amino acids. Germline V CDR1 and CDR2: LNHNV, YYDKDF (reference sequence).

Only one count was recorded for this clone. The chain joins TRBV4-1 to TRBJ2-2; D is ambiguous. CDR1 is MGHRA and CDR2 is YSYEKL in the germline V gene. V dropped 0 bases and J dropped 6 bases, with 17 bases sitting between them. This CDR3 spans 17 amino acids. This chain's CDR3 is CASSQESVVMIAGELFF. The CDR3 DNA follows: TGCGCCAGCAGCCAAGAATCGGTAGTCATGATTGCCGGGGAGCTGTTTTTT.

The chain has TRBV28 and TRBJ2-7, with TRBD1 matching over 9 bases. Germline CDR1 and CDR2: MDHEN and SYDVKM. The junction had 4 bases not matched to a gene; V was cut back by 5 bases and J by 2 bases. The CDR3 contains 14 residues. In nucleotides, the CDR3 is TGTGCCAGCAGTCGTTGGGACAGGGCCTACGAGCAGTACTTC. Amino acid sequence: CASSRWDRAYEQYF.

The chain joins TRBV6-1 to TRBJ2-1; weak D call: TRBD2 (6 bases). Germline loops: CDR1 MNHNS, CDR2 SASEGT. The ends were cut back, 3 bases at V and 7 bases at J, with 10 bases in the middle. The CDR3 totals 13 residues. As DNA, the CDR3 is TGTGCCAGCAGTGAGCGGGATAATAATGAGCAGTTCTTC. Protein sequence: CASSERDNNEQFF.

J is TRBJ2-3 and V is TRBV5-1; 8 bases align to TRBD2. In germline, CDR1 is SGHRS, CDR2 YFSETQ. With 0 bases clipped from V and 1 base from J, the junction kept 7 bases outside the gene matches. The CDR3 length is 17 residues. The CDR3 loop is CASSLARTSGRTDTQYF. As DNA, the CDR3 is TGCGCCAGCAGCTTGGCCAGAACTAGCGGCCGCACAGATACGCAGTATTTT.

V gene TRBV7-2 combines with J gene TRBJ2-2, with D tentatively TRBD1 (6 bases). The germline V gene has CDR1 SGHTA and CDR2 FQGNSA. V lost 1 base and J 2 bases, leaving 8 bases between the germline ends. The length of the CDR3 is 15 residues. CDR3 amino acids: CASSLVGGNTGELFF. Written as DNA, the CDR3 is TGTGCCAGCAGCTTAGTAGGGGGAAACACCGGGGAGCTGTTTTTT. The full variable domain, completed using reference TRBV7-2 and TRBJ2-2, is GAGVSQSPSNKVTEKGKDVELRCDPISGHTALYWYRQSLGQGLEFLIYFQGNSAPDKSGLPSDRFSAERTGGSVSTLTIQRTQQEDSAVYLCASSLVGGNTGELFFGEGSRLTVL.

The chain combines TRBV6-4 with TRBJ2-3; D may be TRBD2 (5 bases). V was cut by 5 bases and J by 2 bases, with 14 bases left in between. CDR3 length: 15 residues. Per germline, CDR1 MRHNA and CDR2 SNTAGT. The CDR3 DNA is TGTGCCAGCAGTATCAGCGACGGGGTCACAGATACGCAGTATTTT. Protein sequence: CASSISDGVTDTQYF.

The gene calls are TRBV14 and TRBJ2-3; D unresolved. Germline assignment: CDR1 SGHDN and CDR2 FVKESK. The V and J ends lost 0 bases and 5 bases respectively, with 12 bases between them. This CDR3 has 15 residues. CDR3 DNA: TGTGCCAGCAGCCAAGATGGCTACCGCGGAGATACGCAGTATTTT. Its translation: CASSQDGYRGDTQYF.

The CDR3 nucleotides read TGTGCCAGCAGTGAAGTCCCCTGGGGGACAGGCACCGGGGAGCTGTTTTTT. This codes for CASSEVPWGTGTGELFF. The rearrangement links TRBV2 to TRBJ2-2; 8 bases align to TRBD1. The CDR3 consists of 17 residues. The trim removed 1 base at V and 4 bases at J, leaving 8 bases unmatched. Germline lookup yields CDR1 SNHLY and CDR2 FYNNEI.

This clone was detected a few times. This rearrangement joins TRBV5-1 to TRBJ2-7, with 8 positions matching TRBD2. J lost 6 bases, V lost 1 base, and 9 bases had no gene match. CDR1 is SGHRS and CDR2 is YFSETQ in the germline V gene. The CDR3 contains 15 residues. CDR3 nucleotides: TGCGCCAGCAGCTTGTCTACCGGGAGGGCCCCCGAGCAGTACTTC. Residues: CASSLSTGRAPEQYF.

V gene TRBV2 combines with J gene TRBJ2-4, with D unclear. V was cut by 3 bases and J by 5 bases, with 5 bases left in between. Germline V gives CDR1 SNHLY, CDR2 FYNNEI. This CDR3 contains 12 residues. CDR3 coding DNA: TGTGCCAGCAGTGAGGCTCAAAACATTCAGTACTTC. Translating gives CASSEAQNIQYF.

The rearrangement links TRBV28 to TRBJ2-7; tentative D call: TRBD2 (6 bases). Germline V lookup: CDR1 MDHEN, CDR2 SYDVKM. This CDR3 region has 17 residues. V dropped 1 base and J dropped 5 bases, with 21 bases sitting between them. The CDR3 loop is CASSLFLGGTQKHEQYF. The DNA for the CDR3 is TGTGCCAGCAGTTTATTCCTTGGGGGGACTCAGAAGCACGAGCAGTACTTC.

The V gene is TRBV28, the J gene TRBJ2-1; 9 bases match TRBD1. Unmatched junction bases numbered 3, after V lost 2 bases and J lost 4 bases. The CDR3 is 15 amino acids. Per the germline V gene, CDR1 is MDHEN and CDR2 is SYDVKM. The CDR3 region is CASSLGTGTYNEQFF. The CDR3, as DNA: TGTGCCAGCAGTTTAGGGACAGGGACGTACAATGAGCAGTTCTTC.

The rearrangement joins TRBV21-1 to TRBJ1-2. TRBV21-1 is designated a pseudogene. This CDR3 comprises 9 residues. The CDR3 sequence: CGVSHGYTF. CDR3 coding DNA: TGTGGCGTCTCGCATGGCTACACCTTC.

This clone was recorded only once. The chain joins TRBV2 to TRBJ2-7; maybe TRBD1 (5 bases). The CDR3 totals 13 residues. V lost 8 bases, J lost 3 bases, and 14 bases lay in between. Germline-derived CDR1 and CDR2 are SNHLY and FYNNEI. CDR3 sequence reads: CASSREVGYEQYF. CDR3 nucleotide sequence: TGTGCCAGCTCCAGGGAAGTGGGCTACGAGCAGTACTTC.

CDR3 sequence: CASSESGGGGETQYF. Here the CDR3 DNA reads TGCGCCAGCAGTGAGTCTGGCGGGGGAGGGGAGACCCAGTACTTC. The J gene is TRBJ2-5, the V gene TRBV10-1; TRBD2 matches 7 bases. From germline, CDR1 is WNHNN and CDR2 SYGVQD (reference sequence). This CDR3 region has 15 residues. J lost 5 bases, V lost 0 bases, and 6 bases had no gene match.

The chain has TRBV20-1 and TRBJ2-7; 8 nucleotides agree with TRBD1. Germline values: CDR1 DFQATT, CDR2 SNEGSKA (reference sequence). After removal of 3 bases from V and 5 bases from J, the junction contained 9 bases not matched to a gene. The CDR3 contains 14 residues. The CDR3 bases are TGCAGTGCTAGTTTTGGACAGGGCTACGACGAGCAGTACTTC. Residues: CSASFGQGYDEQYF.

This clone was detected a few times. The chain recombines TRBV5-1 with TRBJ2-7; no definite D call. Germline lookup yields CDR1 SGHRS and CDR2 YFSETQ. The CDR3 is 14 amino acids. V was clipped by 4 bases and J by 7 bases, with 18 bases between them. The CDR3 sequence: CASSPTVPAEEQYF. Here the CDR3 DNA reads TGCGCCAGCAGCCCTACCGTCCCCGCGGAAGAGCAGTACTTC.